One sample yielded the 24 T cell receptor beta chains listed below, sequenced in a study of cytomegalovirus exposure and HLA in healthy donors. A multiplex PCR was run with 60 Vbeta primers and 13 Jbeta primers. TCRdb's copy holds only in-frame clones and misses some; the assay was immunoSEQ multiplex PCR. The sample holds 70,000 to 75,000 clones, about 78% seen once. The sequenced material came from PBMCs. The receptors were sampled from a middle-aged woman in good health and CMV-seropositive.

This chain joins TRBV5-4 and TRBJ2-2; D is unresolved. The CDR3 totals 11 residues. Germline V gives CDR1 SGHNT, CDR2 YYREEE (reference sequence). The V and J ends lost 0 bases and 16 bases respectively, with 10 bases between them. In DNA form, the CDR3 reads TGTGCCAGCAGCTTGGTTCAGGCCAGGTTTTTT. Protein sequence: CASSLVQARFF. The whole variable domain, remainder taken from reference TRBV5-4 and TRBJ2-2, is ETGVTQSPTHLIKTRGQQVTLRCSSQSGHNTVSWYQQALGQGPQFIFQYYREEENGRGNFPPRFSGLQFPNYSSELNVNALELDDSALYLCASSLVQARFFGEGSRLTVL.

The chain combines TRBV5-1 with TRBJ2-2, with a possible D match to TRBD1 (5 bases). With 0 bases removed from V and 7 bases from J, the gap between germline ends came to 19 bases. The germline CDR1 and CDR2 sequences are SGHRS and YFSETQ. The CDR3 has 17 residues. CDR3 DNA sequence: TGCGCCAGCAGCTTGGCGGTCTCGGTCAGGGCGAACGGGGAGCTGTTTTTT. Translating gives CASSLAVSVRANGELFF.

In nucleotides, the CDR3 is TGTGCCAGCAGCCACAGCGGGGGGACCGGGGAGCTGTTTTTT. Its protein product is CASSHSGGTGELFF. The rearrangement joins TRBV7-9 to TRBJ2-2; TRBD2 matches at 9 bases. V was pared by 5 bases and J by 5 bases, with 3 bases of the junction left unmatched. The CDR3 contains 14 residues. Germline V gives CDR1 SEHNR, CDR2 FQNEAQ (reference sequence).

The V call is TRBV9, the J call TRBJ1-2; unclear D gene. This CDR3 region has 15 residues. Germline-derived CDR1 and CDR2 are SGDLS and YYNGEE. Trimming stripped 0 bases from V and 8 bases from J, with 17 bases between. The CDR3 reads CASSVETRSLGGYTF. CDR3 nucleotide sequence: TGTGCCAGCAGCGTAGAAACGCGGAGCTTAGGAGGCTACACCTTC. The whole variable domain, filled in from reference TRBV9 and TRBJ1-2, reads DSGVTQTPKHLITATGQRVTLRCSPRSGDLSVYWYQQSLDQGLQFLIQYYNGEERAKGNILERFSAQQFPDLHSELNLSSLELGDSALYFCASSVETRSLGGYTFGSGTRLTVV.

The chain uses TRBV15 and TRBJ2-2; D not certain. Trimming stripped 3 bases from V and 4 bases from J, with 15 bases between. The CDR3 is 16 amino acids. The germline gives CDR1 LNHNV, CDR2 YYDKDF (reference sequence). CDR3 protein: CATSSDFWRFTGELFF. Here the CDR3 DNA reads TGTGCCACCAGCAGCGACTTTTGGCGGTTCACCGGGGAGCTGTTTTTT.

The V and J genes are TRBV2 and TRBJ1-5; 9 bases match TRBD1. V shed 4 bases, J shed 6 bases, and the junction held 4 bases outside the gene matches. Germline assignment: CDR1 SNHLY and CDR2 FYNNEI. The CDR3 has 14 amino acids. CDR3 in amino acids: CASSGDRVGQPQHF. The DNA for the CDR3 is TGTGCCAGCAGTGGGGACAGGGTCGGTCAGCCCCAGCATTTT.

This clone was seen many times. The chain joins TRBV6-5 to TRBJ1-2; 7 bases fit TRBD1. CDR1 is MNHEY and CDR2 is SVGAGI in the germline V gene. V shed 2 bases and J 4 bases; nucleotides not matched to a gene: 10. This CDR3 contains 16 residues. CDR3 loop: CASSYTNRGGSYGYTF. In nucleotides, the CDR3 is TGTGCCAGCAGTTACACAAACAGGGGTGGAAGCTATGGCTACACCTTC.

The chain recombines TRBV18 with TRBJ2-1; 7 bases are shared with TRBD1. This CDR3 has 18 residues. V trimming: 4 bases; J trimming: 0 bases; junction bases outside the gene matches: 12. CDR1 and CDR2 (germline): KGHSH, LQKENI. The CDR3 nucleotides are TGTGCCAGCTCACAATACCTTACCGGGACAGACTCCTACAATGAGCAGTTCTTC. Translation: CASSQYLTGTDSYNEQFF.

The chain employs TRBV4-1 and TRBJ1-5; a possible D gene is TRBD1 (6 bases). The V and J ends lost 4 bases and 6 bases respectively, with 19 bases between them. CDR1 is MGHRA and CDR2 is YSYEKL in the germline V gene. The CDR3 runs 16 residues. DNA of the CDR3: TGCGCCAGCAGCCTTTCCACCGGGGGGCCCGGTCAGCCCCAGCATTTT. Translation gives CASSLSTGGPGQPQHF.

The chain has TRBV30 and TRBJ1-2; 10 bases fit TRBD1. CDR3 size: 14 residues. Germline CDR1 reads GTSNPN; CDR2 reads SVGIG (reference sequence). J gave up 2 bases and V 4 bases, and 4 bases lay outside the gene matches. DNA of the CDR3: TGTGCCTGGACCGCGGACAGGGGGAACTATGGCTACACCTTC. Residues: CAWTADRGNYGYTF. Variable domain in full (rest from reference TRBV30 and TRBJ1-2): SQTIHQWPATLVQPVGSPLSLECTVEGTSNPNLYWYRQAAGRGLQLLFYSVGIGQISSEVPQNLSASRPQDRQFILSSKKLLLSDSGFYLCAWTADRGNYGYTFGSGTRLTVV.

This chain uses TRBV2 with TRBJ1-4; a possible D gene is TRBD1 (6 bases). The CDR3 is made up of 12 amino acids. V was cut by 10 bases and J by 5 bases, with 11 bases left in between. Germline CDR1 is SNHLY and CDR2 is FYNNEI. The CDR3 protein is CAIGQLNEKLFF. The DNA of the CDR3 is TGTGCCATCGGACAGCTAAATGAAAAACTGTTTTTT.

The chain uses TRBV6-5 and TRBJ2-3; 9 positions match TRBD1. CDR1 is MNHEY and CDR2 is SVGAGI in the germline V gene. The CDR3 is made up of 16 amino acids. The ends lost 2 bases at V and 2 bases at J; junction bases unmatched: 5. CDR3 protein: CASSYNRGRLTDTQYF. CDR3 DNA sequence: TGTGCCAGCAGTTACAACAGGGGGCGTCTCACAGATACGCAGTATTTT.

V usage is TRBV6-5 and J usage is TRBJ2-3; the match to TRBD2 covers 7 bases. The germline gives CDR1 MNHEY, CDR2 SVGAGI. The V segment lost 6 bases and the J segment 0 bases; nucleotides outside the gene matches: 6. The CDR3 has 15 amino acids. Written as DNA, the CDR3 is TGTGCCAGCAGGACGCGGGGGTATAGCACAGATACGCAGTATTTT. Its translation: CASRTRGYSTDTQYF.

The V and J genes are TRBV5-4 and TRBJ2-2, with 9 bases identical to TRBD2. The junction had 3 bases not matched to a gene; V was cut back by 0 bases and J by 0 bases. The CDR3 is 17 amino acids. Per germline, CDR1 SGHNT and CDR2 YYREEE (reference sequence). The DNA of the CDR3 is TGTGCCAGCAGCTTGGGTAGCGGGGGCACGAACACCGGGGAGCTGTTTTTT. The encoded protein is CASSLGSGGTNTGELFF. Full variable domain (remainder filled in from reference TRBV5-4 and TRBJ2-2): ETGVTQSPTHLIKTRGQQVTLRCSSQSGHNTVSWYQQALGQGPQFIFQYYREEENGRGNFPPRFSGLQFPNYSSELNVNALELDDSALYLCASSLGSGGTNTGELFFGEGSRLTVL.

The chain carries TRBV6-5 and TRBJ1-2; TRBD1 matches 9 bases. With V trimmed by 6 bases and J by 3 bases, 2 bases remained unmatched. The CDR3 loop spans 13 amino acids. Germline V gene data show CDR1 as MNHEY and CDR2 as SVGAGI. The CDR3 nucleotides are TGTGCCAGCAGGGACAGGGGAGACTATGGCTACACCTTC. Amino acid sequence: CASRDRGDYGYTF.

This rearrangement joins TRBV5-1 to TRBJ1-1; a possible D gene is TRBD1 (6 bases). Trimming pared 4 bases from V and 2 bases from J, leaving 12 bases between. The CDR3 contains 14 residues. Looked up from germline, CDR1 is SGHRS and CDR2 is YFSETQ. CDR3 sequence: CASSVGTLNTEAFF. The CDR3 DNA reads TGCGCCAGCAGCGTCGGGACACTTAACACTGAAGCTTTCTTT.

This chain links TRBV2 with TRBJ1-2; a possible D gene is TRBD1 (6 bases). Germline-derived CDR1 and CDR2 are SNHLY and FYNNEI. The CDR3 extends over 14 amino acids. The germline V and J ends were trimmed by 6 bases and 4 bases, with 15 bases remaining between them. CDR3: CASSEGDGRYGYTF. CDR3 DNA sequence: TGTGCCAGCAGCGAGGGGGACGGGCGCTATGGCTACACCTTC.

This clone was recorded a few times. This sequence joins TRBV19 and TRBJ2-1; D uncertain. Germline V gives CDR1 LNHDA, CDR2 SQIVND (reference sequence). The V and J ends lost 7 bases and 0 bases respectively, with 19 bases between them. The CDR3 totals 17 residues. This CDR3 reads CASTLGSGLSSYNEQFF. The DNA for the CDR3 is TGTGCCAGTACCCTCGGATCGGGTTTGAGCTCCTACAATGAGCAGTTCTTC.

The V call is TRBV2, the J call TRBJ1-1; D ambiguous. This CDR3 comprises 14 residues. Germline V lookup: CDR1 SNHLY, CDR2 FYNNEI. Trimming left V 2 bases short and J 0 bases short, with 7 bases between. CDR3: CASSETHMNTEAFF. The CDR3 DNA follows: TGTGCCAGCAGTGAAACACATATGAACACTGAAGCTTTCTTT.

This clone has more than one count but fewer than ten. The sample carries other DNA sequences with the same CDR3. V gene TRBV4-1 combines with J gene TRBJ1-2; 10 bases line up with TRBD1. The CDR3 has 14 amino acids. The germline V gene has CDR1 MGHRA and CDR2 YSYEKL. V lost 1 base and J lost 5; bases outside the gene matches: 1. The CDR3 DNA is TGCGCCAGCAGCCAAGGACAGGGGGCATATGGCTACACCTTC. It encodes CASSQGQGAYGYTF.

This sequence joins TRBV14 and TRBJ2-5; 7 bases map to TRBD2. CDR3 length: 14 residues. Trimming at V came to 4 bases and at J to 5 bases, leaving 7 bases not matched to a gene. Germline V gene sequence: CDR1 SGHDN, CDR2 FVKESK. DNA of the CDR3: TGTGCCAGCAGCCTCCTAGCGGTACCGGAGACCCAGTACTTC. Translation gives CASSLLAVPETQYF.

This clone appeared a single time. V is TRBV7-8 and J is TRBJ1-5; D ambiguous. The CDR3 sequence is 12 residues long. V was clipped by 3 bases and J by 7 bases, with 7 bases between them. CDR1 is SGHVS, CDR2 FQNEAQ, per germline. CDR3 nucleotides: TGTGCCAGCAGCTTCAGTGTCCAGCCCCAGCATTTT. Amino acids: CASSFSVQPQHF.

V gene TRBV2 combines with J gene TRBJ1-1, with 7 positions matching TRBD1. The V and J ends lost 6 bases and 2 bases, in that order; junction bases with no gene match: 6. This CDR3 is 14 amino acids long. Germline lookup yields CDR1 SNHLY and CDR2 FYNNEI. The CDR3 DNA reads as TGTGCCAGCAGCCCGCAGGGGGGAAACACTGAAGCTTTCTTT. It is translated as CASSPQGGNTEAFF.

V and J are TRBV9 and TRBJ2-3, with D possibly TRBD2 on 6 matching bases. The V gene lost 0 bases and the J gene lost 1 base, with 12 bases spanning the gap. CDR1 and CDR2 (germline): SGDLS, YYNGEE. CDR3 length equals 16 residues. CDR3 in DNA: TGTGCCAGCAGCGTAGAAGTGGGAGGTGGCACAGATACGCAGTATTTT. It translates to CASSVEVGGGTDTQYF.